These T cell receptor beta chains were read from a single sample in a study of T cell responses to AZD1222 COVID-19 vaccine. The assay was immunoSEQ multiplex PCR, and TCRdb's table has in-frame clones only and misses some. The sample holds tens of thousands of clones, around nine tenths seen once. The starting material was peripheral blood, obtained on day 0 of AZD1222 vaccination. These receptors were taken from an adult in good health. Each CDR3 is given with its conserved first and last residue. D genes are given only for firm matches. The size field is filled for only some rows; it gives once, few, many or a size class.

V gene	J gene	D gene	clone size	CDR3 DNA	CDR3 protein
TRBV7-9	TRBJ1-1	-	-	TGTGCCAGCAGCTTAGAGGGGGGGACTGAAGCTTTCTTT	CASSLEGGTEAFF
TRBV7-8	TRBJ2-7	TRBD2	once	TGTGCCAGCAGCCGGGGGGTACAGCTGACACGTACCTACGAGCAGTACTTC	CASSRGVQLTRTYEQYF
TRBV7-2	TRBJ1-6	-	few	TGTGCCAGCAGCTCCGGGCCTTATAATTCACCCCTCCACTTT	CASSSGPYNSPLHF
TRBV11-2	TRBJ1-5	-	once	TGTGCCAGCAGCCCGGACCAAAATCAGCCCCAGCATTTT	CASSPDQNQPQHF
TRBV24-1	TRBJ1-2	-	-	TGTGCCACCAGTGATTCGACTGTGTACTATGGCTACACCTTC	CATSDSTVYYGYTF
TRBV19	TRBJ2-1	-	-	TGTGCCAGTACCCCGGGACATCTCTCCTACAATGAGCAGTTCTTC	CASTPGHLSYNEQFF
TRBV28	TRBJ1-4	-	-	TGTGCCAGCAGCCCCAGCCACGGGTATAATGAAAAACTGTTTTTT	CASSPSHGYNEKLFF
TRBV5-4	TRBJ2-7	-	-	TGTGCCAGCAGCAGGGACCTCCACTCCTACGAGCAGTACTTC	CASSRDLHSYEQYF
TRBV23-1	TRBJ2-2	TRBD2	-	TGCGCCAGCAGTCAGGGTGGCGGGAGGGCTGGCACCGGGGAGCTGTTTTTT	CASSQGGGRAGTGELFF
TRBV3-1/TRBV3-2	TRBJ1-1	-	-	TGTGCCAGCAGCCAAGCCGGGGGCGCGACTGAAGCTTTCTTT	CASSQAGGATEAFF
TRBV4-2	TRBJ1-3	TRBD1	-	TGTGCCAGCAGTCCAGGGACAGCCGAGGGAAACACCATATATTTT	CASSPGTAEGNTIYF
TRBV4-3	TRBJ2-7	-	-	TGCGCCAGCAGCCAAGATAGGAGTAACTCCTACGAGCAGTACTTC	CASSQDRSNSYEQYF
TRBV7-2	TRBJ1-2	-	-	TGTGCCAGCAGCTCAACAGGGACGGGGGGAGGCTACACCTTC	CASSSTGTGGGYTF
TRBV24-1	TRBJ2-3	-	-	TGTGCCACCAGTGAGGCGGACCGCACAGATACGCAGTATTTT	CATSEADRTDTQYF
TRBV6-5	TRBJ1-6	-	-	TGTGCCAGCAGCTATAATTCACCCCTCCACTTT	CASSYNSPLHF
TRBV10-3	TRBJ1-3	TRBD1	once	TGTGCCACCTCGGACAGGGAGTCTGGAAACACCATATATTTT	CATSDRESGNTIYF
TRBV6-2/TRBV6-3	TRBJ1-1	-	-	TGTGCCAGCACCCCTACCCTAGGGAGGAACACTGAAGCTTTCTTT	CASTPTLGRNTEAFF
TRBV4-2	TRBJ2-1	TRBD1	-	TGTGCCAGCAGCCCTTCGGACAGGAGCTCCTACAATGAGCAGTTCTTC	CASSPSDRSSYNEQFF
TRBV4-1	TRBJ1-2	-	-	TGCGCCAGCAGCCAAGGACGGGGGCCGGGGTATGGCTACACCTTC	CASSQGRGPGYGYTF
TRBV29-1	TRBJ2-7	TRBD2	-	TGCAGCGTCCCATCGGGGGGAGAGCAGTACTTC	CSVPSGGEQYF
TRBV2	TRBJ2-1	-	once	TGTGCCAGCATGGCTCGGGGGCTTGGTTACAATGAGCAGTTCTTC	CASMARGLGYNEQFF
TRBV6-1	TRBJ1-6	-	-	TGTGCCAGCAGTGAAAGCAGCAGTATCAATTCACCCCTCCACTTT	CASSESSSINSPLHF
TRBV9	TRBJ2-5	TRBD1	-	TGTGCCAGCAGCGTAGCGGACAGGGGGACAGAGACCCAGTACTTC	CASSVADRGTETQYF
TRBV9	TRBJ2-7	TRBD1	-	TGTGCCAGCAGCGTAGAGGGACAGGGAGGGGAGCAGTACTTC	CASSVEGQGGEQYF
TRBV4-1	TRBJ1-4	-	-	TGCGCCAGCAGCCGGGTGGAGACAGCTACGAATGAAAAACTGTTTTTT	CASSRVETATNEKLFF
TRBV2	TRBJ1-3	TRBD1	-	TGTGCCCGCCGACAGGGTTCCGGAAACACCATATATTTT	CARRQGSGNTIYF
TRBV11-2	TRBJ2-1	-	-	TGTGCCAGCAGCCCTTACTTCACAGGGGAGCAGTTCTTC	CASSPYFTGEQFF
TRBV6-5	TRBJ2-3	-	-	TGTGCCAGCAGATGGACTGAAAGTAGCACAGATACGCAGTATTTT	CASRWTESSTDTQYF
TRBV24-1	TRBJ2-5	TRBD1	-	TGTGCCACCAGTGACCCCGGACAGGCAGATCCGGAGACCCAGTACTTC	CATSDPGQADPETQYF
TRBV9	TRBJ2-7	-	-	TGTGCCAGCAGCCCGTCCGCAGGTCTTACCTACGAGCAGTACTTC	CASSPSAGLTYEQYF
TRBV5-1	TRBJ1-3	-	-	TGCGCCAGCAGCTTGGATTCGAAGTCCACTGGAAACACCATATATTTT	CASSLDSKSTGNTIYF
TRBV4-2	TRBJ2-3	-	-	TGTGCCAGCAGCCAACTGGCGGTCTTCACAGATACGCAGTATTTT	CASSQLAVFTDTQYF
TRBV7-2	TRBJ2-5	TRBD1	-	TGTGCCAGCAGCTCGGGACAGCGCGAGACCCAGTACTTC	CASSSGQRETQYF
TRBV3-1/TRBV3-2	TRBJ1-3	-	-	TGTGCCAGCAGAGGTTCTGGAAACACCATATATTTT	CASRGSGNTIYF
TRBV10-3	TRBJ2-7	TRBD1	-	TGTGCCATCAGTGAAACAGGGGTAGACGAGCAGTACTTC	CAISETGVDEQYF
TRBV24-1	TRBJ2-5	-	-	TGTGCCACCAGTGATACAGGGTTGGAGACCCAGTACTTC	CATSDTGLETQYF
TRBV6-2/TRBV6-3	TRBJ1-2	-	-	TGTGCCAGCAGCCCGAGGGGGGAGGGAAGGGGCTACACCTTC	CASSPRGEGRGYTF
TRBV5-4	TRBJ2-3	TRBD2	-	TGTGCCAGCAGCCCCCGGACTAGCGGGGTGATCACAGATACGCAGTATTTT	CASSPRTSGVITDTQYF
TRBV5-4	TRBJ2-2	TRBD2	-	TGTGCCAGCAGTCCCGGGGGGACTAGCGGGAGCGGGAACACCGGGGAGCTGTTTTTT	CASSPGGTSGSGNTGELFF
TRBV5-1	TRBJ2-3	-	-	TGCGCCAGCAGCTTGGAGGACAGCACAGATACGCAGTATTTT	CASSLEDSTDTQYF
TRBV7-9	TRBJ1-2	-	-	TGTGCCAGCAGCCCCGGCTACGGCTACACCTTC	CASSPGYGYTF
TRBV6-2/TRBV6-3	TRBJ1-1	-	-	TGTGCCAGCAGTTACTCAGTGGTGAACACTGAAGCTTTCTTT	CASSYSVVNTEAFF
TRBV6-2/TRBV6-3	TRBJ2-1	TRBD2	-	TGTGCCAGCAGTAGCGGCGGTAGCGGGGGCAATGAGCAGTTCTTC	CASSSGGSGGNEQFF
TRBV27	TRBJ2-1	-	-	TGTGCCAGCAGTTTAATGGTGGGTGAGCAGTTCTTC	CASSLMVGEQFF
TRBV29-1	TRBJ2-3	-	-	TGCAGCGGGTTACAGGGAAATACGCAGTATTTT	CSGLQGNTQYF
TRBV2	TRBJ1-2	-	-	TGTGCCAGCAGTGAATTATCCATACCTCGGGGTGGCTACACCTTC	CASSELSIPRGGYTF
TRBV5-1	TRBJ1-6	TRBD1	-	TGCGCCAGCAGTGGCCCGGGACAGGGGTATAATTCACCCCTCCACTTT	CASSGPGQGYNSPLHF
TRBV19	TRBJ1-2	TRBD1	-	TGTGCCAGTAGTATTGGACAGGGCTATGGCTACACCTTC	CASSIGQGYGYTF
TRBV7-9	TRBJ2-1	TRBD1	few	TGTGCCAGCAGCTTAGGGCAGGGGGCGAAAAGCACCTACAATGAGCAGTTCTTC	CASSLGQGAKSTYNEQFF
TRBV19	TRBJ2-3	TRBD2	-	TGTGCCAGTAGTACTAGCGGGAGGTCTGATACGCAGTATTTT	CASSTSGRSDTQYF
TRBV4-1	TRBJ2-7	-	-	TGCGCCAGCAGCACCAGAGGGGGAACGTACGAGCAGTACTTC	CASSTRGGTYEQYF
TRBV5-1	TRBJ2-7	-	once	TGCGCCAGCAGCTTGGCCAACAGGGACTACGAGCAGTACTTC	CASSLANRDYEQYF
TRBV6-5	TRBJ1-1	-	-	TGTGCCAGCAGTTATATTGGCCGGATGAACACTGAAGCTTTCTTT	CASSYIGRMNTEAFF
TRBV6-1	TRBJ2-3	TRBD2	-	TGTGCCAGCAGTGACCCAGCGGGAGGGGGCACAGATACGCAGTATTTT	CASSDPAGGGTDTQYF
TRBV7-2	TRBJ2-5	TRBD2	-	TGTGCCAGCAGCTTGGGACTAGGCAAGACCCAGTACTTC	CASSLGLGKTQYF
TRBV6-5	TRBJ2-3	-	-	TGTGCCAGCAGTTCCCGGATAACGGGCACAGATACGCAGTATTTT	CASSSRITGTDTQYF
TRBV5-6	TRBJ2-1	-	-	TGTGCCAGCAGGGGCCGCAGACGGACTACCAATGAGCAGTTCTTC	CASRGRRRTTNEQFF
TRBV6-5	TRBJ2-1	-	-	TGTGCCAGCAGTTACGTGGGACACCTGTTCTTC	CASSYVGHLFF
TRBV11-1	TRBJ2-1	TRBD2	-	TGTGCCAGCAGCTTAGGGCGGGGGGCAGGCAATGAGCAGTTCTTC	CASSLGRGAGNEQFF